This TCR beta chain came from a study of beta chain features in type 1 diabetes. Study-wide context: Healthy donors resembled patients in age, gender and cell yields. Broader study findings: Diminished insertions and augmented deletions at VDJ junctions characterized type 1 diabetes patients.

Each of the CD4+ naive, central memory, regulatory and stem cell-like memory populations was sorted via CD45RO/CCR7/CD25/CD127/CD95/CD27. This clone was counted a few times. Its antigen is not known. Expressed TCRB transcripts were sequenced because the entire RNA isolate underwent reverse transcription. About 3.3 million reads, on average, came from each naive, central memory and regulatory T cell sample. The assay was immunoSEQ multiplex PCR, and TCRdb's table has in-frame clones only and misses some. Of under 400,000 clones in the sample, around 12% are singletons; the top ten hold less than 0.02%. Losses at the gene ends were 2 bases for V and 1 base for J; bases not matched to a gene: 8. The CDR3 spans 17 residues.

This receptor was identified in a man younger than 35 in good health. This chain joins TRBV23-1 and TRBJ1-1; 9 bases agree with TRBD1. TRBV23-1 qualifies as an ORF whose function is uncertain. The sample was naive CD4+ T cells from blood. In nucleotides, the CDR3 is TGCGCCAGCAGTCAAATAACGGGACAGGGCCGGAACACTGAAGCTTTCTTT. This gives the protein CASSQITGQGRNTEAFF.